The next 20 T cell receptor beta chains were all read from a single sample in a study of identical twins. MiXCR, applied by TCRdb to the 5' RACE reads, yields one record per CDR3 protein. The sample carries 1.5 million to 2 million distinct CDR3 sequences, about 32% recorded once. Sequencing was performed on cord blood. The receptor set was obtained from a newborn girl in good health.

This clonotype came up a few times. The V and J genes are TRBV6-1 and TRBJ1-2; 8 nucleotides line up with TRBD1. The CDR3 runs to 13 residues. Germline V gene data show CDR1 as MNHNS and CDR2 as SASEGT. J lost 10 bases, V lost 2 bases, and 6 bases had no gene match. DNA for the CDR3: TGTGCCAGCAGTGAACTCCAGGGGGCTGCCTACACCTTC. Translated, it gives CASSELQGAAYTF.

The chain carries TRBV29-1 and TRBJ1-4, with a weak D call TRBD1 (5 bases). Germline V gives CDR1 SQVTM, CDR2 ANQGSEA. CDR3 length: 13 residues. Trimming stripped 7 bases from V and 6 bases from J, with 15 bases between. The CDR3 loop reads CSARQRRDEKLFF. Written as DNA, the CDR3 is TGCAGCGCTCGACAGCGACGGGATGAAAAACTGTTTTTT.

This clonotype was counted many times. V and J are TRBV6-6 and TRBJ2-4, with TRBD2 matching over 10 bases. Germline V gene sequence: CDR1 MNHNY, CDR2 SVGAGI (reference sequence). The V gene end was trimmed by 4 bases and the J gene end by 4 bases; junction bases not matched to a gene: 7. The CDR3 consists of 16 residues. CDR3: CASSFLLTSGKNIQYF. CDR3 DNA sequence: TGTGCCAGCAGTTTCCTACTGACTAGCGGGAAAAACATTCAGTACTTC.

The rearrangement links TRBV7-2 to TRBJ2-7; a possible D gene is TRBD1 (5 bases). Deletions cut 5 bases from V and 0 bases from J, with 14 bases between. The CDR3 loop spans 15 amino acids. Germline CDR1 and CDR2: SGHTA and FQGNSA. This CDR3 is CASSPTPRGSYEQYF. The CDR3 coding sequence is TGTGCCAGCAGCCCCACCCCAAGGGGCTCCTACGAGCAGTACTTC.

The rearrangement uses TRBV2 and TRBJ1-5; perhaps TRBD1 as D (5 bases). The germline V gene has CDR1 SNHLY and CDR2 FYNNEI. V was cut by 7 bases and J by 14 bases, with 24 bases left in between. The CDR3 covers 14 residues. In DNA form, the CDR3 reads TGTGCCAGCAACCAACAGAGGAGTCGGGGCTACGAGCATTTT. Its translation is CASNQQRSRGYEHF.

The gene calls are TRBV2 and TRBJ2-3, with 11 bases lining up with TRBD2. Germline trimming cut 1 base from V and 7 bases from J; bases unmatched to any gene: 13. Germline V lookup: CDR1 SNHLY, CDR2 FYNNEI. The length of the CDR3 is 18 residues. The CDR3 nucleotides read TGTGCCAGCAGTGAAGGCTTTAGGGCTAGCGGGAGGCGGAATACGCAGTATTTT. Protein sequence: CASSEGFRASGRRNTQYF.

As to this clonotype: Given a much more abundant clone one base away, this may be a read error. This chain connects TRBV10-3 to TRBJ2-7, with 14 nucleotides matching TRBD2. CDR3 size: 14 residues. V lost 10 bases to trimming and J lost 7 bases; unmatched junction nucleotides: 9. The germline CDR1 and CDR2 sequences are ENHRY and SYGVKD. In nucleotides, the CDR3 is TGTGCCACCGAGACTAGCGGGGGGGCAGATGAGCAGTACTTC. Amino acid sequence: CATETSGGADEQYF.

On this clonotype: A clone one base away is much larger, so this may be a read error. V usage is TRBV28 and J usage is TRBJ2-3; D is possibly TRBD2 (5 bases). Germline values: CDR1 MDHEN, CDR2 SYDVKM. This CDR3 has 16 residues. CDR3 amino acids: CASKVYRLRETDAQYF. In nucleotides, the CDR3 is TGTGCCAGCAAAGTTTACCGGTTGAGGGAAACAGATGCGCAGTATTTT. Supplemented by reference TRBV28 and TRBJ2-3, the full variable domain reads DVKVTQSSRYLVKRTGEKVFLECVQDMDHENMFWYRQDPGLGLRLIYFSYDVKMKEKGDIPEGYSVSREKKERFSLILESASTNQTSMYLCASKVYRLRETDAQYFGPGTRLTVL.

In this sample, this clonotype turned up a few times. The CDR3 nucleotides read TGTGCCAGCAGCCCCAGGGGAATGCCCTACAATGAGCAGTTCTTC. It encodes CASSPRGMPYNEQFF. The V call is TRBV3-1, the J call TRBJ2-1, with D tentatively TRBD1 (6 bases). Between the trimmed V and J ends, which lost 4 bases and 2 bases, there was a span of 12 bases. The CDR3 is 15 amino acids. Germline CDR1 LGHDT, CDR2 YNNKEL (reference sequence).

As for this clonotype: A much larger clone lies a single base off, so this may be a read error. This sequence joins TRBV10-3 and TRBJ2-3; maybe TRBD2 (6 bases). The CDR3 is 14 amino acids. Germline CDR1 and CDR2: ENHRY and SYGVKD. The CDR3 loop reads CAISPGLNTDTHYF. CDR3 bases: TGTGCCATCAGCCCGGGACTTAACACAGATACGCATTATTTT.

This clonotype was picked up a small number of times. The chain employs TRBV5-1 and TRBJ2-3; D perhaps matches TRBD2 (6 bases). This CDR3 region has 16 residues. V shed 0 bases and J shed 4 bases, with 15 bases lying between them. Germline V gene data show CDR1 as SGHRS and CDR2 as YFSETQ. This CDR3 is CASSLAGGRSADTQYF. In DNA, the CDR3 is TGCGCCAGCAGCTTGGCCGGAGGGAGGAGTGCAGATACGCAGTATTTT.

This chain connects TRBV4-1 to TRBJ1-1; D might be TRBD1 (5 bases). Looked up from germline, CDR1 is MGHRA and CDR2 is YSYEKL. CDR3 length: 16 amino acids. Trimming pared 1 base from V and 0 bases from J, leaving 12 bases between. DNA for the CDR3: TGCGCCAGCAGCCAAGTGGGGGGTGGGGTGAACACTGAAGCTTTCTTT. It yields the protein CASSQVGGGVNTEAFF.

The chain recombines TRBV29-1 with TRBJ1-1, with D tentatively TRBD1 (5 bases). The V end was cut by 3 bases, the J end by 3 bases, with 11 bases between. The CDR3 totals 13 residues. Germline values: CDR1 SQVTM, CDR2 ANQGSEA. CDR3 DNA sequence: TGCAGCGTTGACTCGGGAGGGGACACTGAAGCTTTCTTT. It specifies CSVDSGGDTEAFF.

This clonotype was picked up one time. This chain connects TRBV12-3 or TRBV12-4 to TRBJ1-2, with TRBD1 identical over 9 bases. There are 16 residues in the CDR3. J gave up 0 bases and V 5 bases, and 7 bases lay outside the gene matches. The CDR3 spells CASSTYRDRANYGYTF. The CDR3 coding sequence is TGTGCCAGCAGTACATACCGGGACAGGGCTAACTATGGCTACACCTTC.

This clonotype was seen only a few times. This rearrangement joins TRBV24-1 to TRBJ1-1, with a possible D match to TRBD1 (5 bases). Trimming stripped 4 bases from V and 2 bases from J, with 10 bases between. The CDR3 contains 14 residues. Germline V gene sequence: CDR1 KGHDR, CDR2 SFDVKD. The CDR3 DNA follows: TGTGCCACCAGTGAAGGAGGACAAAACACTGAAGCTTTCTTT. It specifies CATSEGGQNTEAFF.

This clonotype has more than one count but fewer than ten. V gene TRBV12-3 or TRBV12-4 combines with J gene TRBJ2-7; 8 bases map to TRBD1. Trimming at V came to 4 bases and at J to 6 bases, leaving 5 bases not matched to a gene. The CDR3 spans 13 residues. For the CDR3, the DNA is TGTGCCAGCAGTTGGACAGGGCTGGGCGAGCAGTACTTC. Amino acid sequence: CASSWTGLGEQYF.

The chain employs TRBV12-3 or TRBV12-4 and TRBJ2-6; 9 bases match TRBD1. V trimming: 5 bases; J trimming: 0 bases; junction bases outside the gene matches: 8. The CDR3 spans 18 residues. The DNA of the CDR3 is TGTGCCAGCAGTGGGCGGACAGGGGATCCCTCTGGGGCCAACGTCCTGACTTTC. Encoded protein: CASSGRTGDPSGANVLTF.

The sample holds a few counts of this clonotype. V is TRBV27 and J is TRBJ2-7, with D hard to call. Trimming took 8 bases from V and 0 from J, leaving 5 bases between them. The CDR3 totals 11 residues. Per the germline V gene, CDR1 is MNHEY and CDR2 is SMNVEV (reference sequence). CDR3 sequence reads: CASLDSYEQYF. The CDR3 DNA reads TGTGCCAGCCTCGACTCCTACGAGCAGTACTTC.

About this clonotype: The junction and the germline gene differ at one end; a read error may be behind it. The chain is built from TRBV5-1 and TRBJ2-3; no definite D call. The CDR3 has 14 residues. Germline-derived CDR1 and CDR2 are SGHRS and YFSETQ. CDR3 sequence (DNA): TGCGCCAGAAGCTTGGAATCAGGTGTAGATACGCAGTATTTT. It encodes CARSLESGVDTQYF. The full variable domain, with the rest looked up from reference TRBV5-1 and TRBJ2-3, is KAGVTQTPRYLIKTRGQQVTLSCSPISGHRSVSWYQQTPGQGLQFLFEYFSETQRNKGNFPGRFSGRQFSNSRSEMNVSTLELGDSALYLCARSLESGVDTQYFGPGTRLTVL.

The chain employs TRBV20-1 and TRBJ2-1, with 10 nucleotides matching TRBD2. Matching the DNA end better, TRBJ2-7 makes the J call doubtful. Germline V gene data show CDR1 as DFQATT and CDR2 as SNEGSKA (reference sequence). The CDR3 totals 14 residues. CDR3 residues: CSALAGGPYNEQYF. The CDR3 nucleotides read TGCAGTGCCTTAGCGGGGGGCCCATACAATGAGCAGTACTTC.